This T cell receptor beta chain is from a study of vaccination and CD4 T cells after COVID-19. General study findings and limits: Convalescent patients displayed a median about 90% of reactive clones emerging only post-vaccination.

Details on this clonotype: Its cognate antigen is unknown.

Researchers used the Oncomine TCR Beta short-read assay to sequence DNA from cultured CD4+ T cells. TCRdb reprocessed the PCR reads via MiXCR and lists one record per CDR3 protein. The repertoire consists of under 9,000 distinct CDR3 sequences, with 70% to 80% occurring once and the leading ten covering less than 45%. The CDR3 runs to 13 residues. With 2 bases removed from V and 6 bases from J, the gap between germline ends came to 8 bases. The germline gives CDR1 MNHNS, CDR2 SASEGT. Noted treatment: roughly ten-day PBMC culture with coronavirus spike peptide pools or control peptides (ViraFEST assay). Investigators obtained the unexposed donor's CD4+ T cells before the COVID-19 pandemic (2011-2018). ViraFEST relied on peptide pools to expand antigen-specific T cells; the TCRs were sequenced afterward. Negative-selection isolation of CD4+ T cells was performed after approximately 11 days of culture.

The genes are TRBV6-1 and TRBJ1-5; no clear D. This sequence was found in a human donor in good health. The sequenced material came from CD4+ T cells from blood, cultured in vitro. In DNA, the CDR3 is TGTGCCAGCAGTGAATTCCCGGGTCAGCCCCAGCATTTT. This encodes CASSEFPGQPQHF.